Included here is one T cell receptor (beta chain) sequence, with context. The antigen remains unidentified. V was trimmed by 7 bases and J by 6 bases, leaving 15 bases between them. Germline CDR1 SNHLY, CDR2 FYNNEI. The CDR3 is made up of 13 amino acids. This record belongs to a study of shared clonotypes between healthy human individuals. Broader study findings: A limitation of the genetic and exposure-history diversity represented arose from few donors.

Each PCR replicate from the sorted subsets contained about 200 ng DNA, which is tens of thousands of T cell genomes. As handled by the study authors: Filtering was not the same, since immunoSEQ gave junction-only sequences without quality scores. Measured with immunoSEQ multiplex PCR; TCRdb has only the in-frame clones, and not every one. The V and J calls and clone size were taken over from that table, and D and trimming were inferred from the DNA. The sample carries about 2 million clones, about 95% recorded once. The naive CD8 subset, CD45RO-negative cells positively selected for CCR7, excluded terminally differentiated effector memory CD45RA+ cells.

Source material: naive CD8+ T cells sorted from blood. V usage is TRBV2 and J usage is TRBJ1-2, with D perhaps matching TRBD1 (5 bases). The source is a man aged 18-30 years in good health. The CDR3 spells CASNIGARNGYTF. CDR3 sequence (DNA): TGTGCCAGCAATATCGGGGCGAGAAATGGCTACACCTTC. Drawing the rest from reference TRBV2 and TRBJ1-2, the complete variable domain is EPEVTQTPSHQVTQMGQEVILRCVPISNHLYFYWYRQILGQKVEFLVSFYNNEISEKSEIFDDQFSVERPDGSNFTLKIRSTKLEDSAMYFCASNIGARNGYTFGSGTRLTVV.